Shown below are 29 T cell receptor beta chains from a single sample sequenced in a study of early T cells in non-severe SARS-CoV-2 infection. TCRdb itself ran the 5' RACE reads through MiXCR, one entry per CDR3 protein. Found here are about 64,000 distinct CDR3 sequences, just over 20% of them singletons; the top ten hold approximately 15%. The source material was whole blood, sampled at baseline. These TCRs come from an adult who was a healthcare worker with PCR-confirmed SARS-CoV-2 infection or an uninfected control (not recorded which).

The chain couples TRBV6-4 to TRBJ1-1, with 10 bases lining up with TRBD1. From germline, CDR1 is MRHNA and CDR2 SNTAGT. The CDR3 spans 13 residues. Unmatched junction bases numbered 3, after V lost 6 bases and J lost 5 bases. CDR3 bases: TGTGCCAGCAGCCGGGACAGGGGAACTGAAGCTTTCTTT. It encodes CASSRDRGTEAFF.

V usage is TRBV4-1 and J usage is TRBJ2-5; TRBD2 matches 7 bases. Germline CDR1 reads MGHRA; CDR2 reads YSYEKL. V lost 4 bases, J lost 7 bases, and 12 bases stayed unmatched. The CDR3 runs to 15 residues. Here the CDR3 reads CASSPVGLGGGTQYF. For the CDR3, the DNA is TGCGCCAGCAGCCCGGTCGGACTAGGCGGTGGGACCCAGTACTTC.

This clonotype appeared a few times. The chain couples TRBV20-1 to TRBJ2-7; unclear D gene. The CDR3 has 13 residues. Deletions cut 3 bases from V and 0 bases from J, with 9 bases between. Germline CDR1 and CDR2: DFQATT and SNEGSKA (reference sequence). The CDR3 loop is CSAREQLSYEQYF. The DNA for the CDR3 is TGCAGTGCTAGGGAGCAACTCTCCTACGAGCAGTACTTC.

This clonotype occurred a few times. The J gene is TRBJ2-1, the V gene TRBV5-1; 7 nucleotides line up with TRBD1. CDR3 length: 16 amino acids. With V trimmed by 4 bases and J by 0 bases, 7 bases remained unmatched. Germline V lookup: CDR1 SGHRS, CDR2 YFSETQ. The DNA for the CDR3 is TGCGCCAGCAGCGAAACGACAGGGAGCTCCTACAATGAGCAGTTCTTC. It specifies CASSETTGSSYNEQFF.

This clonotype was observed at least ten times. The V and J genes are TRBV30 and TRBJ1-1, with 7 bases that match TRBD1. CDR1 and CDR2 from the germline V gene are GTSNPN and SVGIG (reference sequence). The CDR3 contains 13 residues. Trimming took 0 bases from V and 3 from J; bases not matched to a gene: 1. CDR3 in DNA: TGTGCCTGGAGTGTTGACAGGGACACTGAAGCTTTCTTT. Amino acid sequence: CAWSVDRDTEAFF.

Many counts were recorded for this clonotype. V usage is TRBV12-3 or TRBV12-4 and J usage is TRBJ2-3; D gene ambiguous. The CDR3 sequence is 12 residues long. The V gene lost 3 bases and the J gene lost 12 bases, with 13 bases spanning the gap. CDR3 region: CASSFDKLIQYF. CDR3 sequence (DNA): TGTGCCAGCAGTTTCGATAAACTTATACAGTATTTT.

This chain connects TRBV20-1 to TRBJ1-3; the D gene is possibly TRBD1 (6 bases). V lost 0 bases and J 4 bases, leaving 7 bases between the germline ends. Germline V gene sequence: CDR1 DFQATT, CDR2 SNEGSKA (reference sequence). The CDR3 length is 13 residues. CDR3 region: CSARDQGGNTIYF. DNA for the CDR3: TGCAGTGCTAGAGATCAGGGGGGAAACACCATATATTTT.

The chain recombines TRBV20-1 with TRBJ2-3; D may correspond to TRBD1 or TRBD2 (5 bases each). The V and J ends lost 1 base and 0 bases respectively, with 11 bases between them. CDR1 and CDR2 from the germline V gene are DFQATT and SNEGSKA (reference sequence). The CDR3 consists of 15 residues. Here the CDR3 DNA reads TGCAGTGCTAGAGTTGGGACCACTAGCACAGATACGCAGTATTTT. Protein product: CSARVGTTSTDTQYF.

There are a few counts of this clonotype. The rearrangement joins TRBV7-9 to TRBJ2-1; maybe TRBD1 (6 bases). Trimming pared 1 base from V and 8 bases from J, leaving 18 bases between. Germline V gene data show CDR1 as SEHNR and CDR2 as FQNEAQ (reference sequence). There are 16 residues in the CDR3. The CDR3 nucleotides are TGTGCCAGCAGCTTAGGTTCTGGGCAGGGGCCCGATGAGCAGTTCTTC. The encoded protein is CASSLGSGQGPDEQFF.

The chain uses TRBV7-9 and TRBJ1-1; D not resolved. Looked up from germline, CDR1 is SEHNR and CDR2 is FQNEAQ (reference sequence). The CDR3 covers 14 residues. The V gene lost 7 bases and the J gene lost 2 bases, with 14 bases spanning the gap. The CDR3 DNA is TGTGCCAGCACCACCTTAACGGACAACACTGAAGCTTTCTTT. It translates to CASTTLTDNTEAFF.

The chain links TRBV7-9 to TRBJ2-1, with D perhaps being TRBD1 or TRBD2 (6 bases each). The CDR3 has 15 residues. Germline V CDR1 and CDR2: SEHNR, FQNEAQ (reference sequence). Trimming removed 8 bases from V and 6 bases from J, with 20 bases in between. CDR3 in amino acids: CASLRGTGAFNEQFF. The CDR3 nucleotides read TGTGCCAGCTTACGGGGGACGGGGGCCTTCAATGAGCAGTTCTTC.

The table lists this clonotype with many counts. The J gene is TRBJ1-2, the V gene TRBV7-9; no clear D gene. Germline CDR1 and CDR2: SEHNR and FQNEAQ (reference sequence). V lost 1 base and J 2 bases, leaving 8 bases between the germline ends. The CDR3 runs 14 residues. DNA for the CDR3: TGTGCCAGCAGCTTAGAAGCCTGGAACTATGGCTACACCTTC. Its protein product is CASSLEAWNYGYTF. The whole variable domain, remainder taken from reference TRBV7-9 and TRBJ1-2, is DTGVSQNPRHKITKRGQNVTFRCDPISEHNRLYWYRQTLGQGPEFLTYFQNEAQLEKSRLLSDRFSAERPKGSFSTLEIQRTEQGDSAMYLCASSLEAWNYGYTFGSGTRLTVV.

The chain carries TRBV5-1 and TRBJ2-7; 13 bases line up with TRBD2. The J segment lost 0 bases and the V segment lost 7 bases, leaving 16 bases of the junction unmatched. CDR1 is SGHRS and CDR2 is YFSETQ in the germline V gene. The CDR3 sequence is 19 residues long. CDR3 DNA: TGCGCCAGCCAGGGGTTTAGCCCGGGACTAGCGGGAACCTCCTACGAGCAGTACTTC. It encodes CASQGFSPGLAGTSYEQYF.

The sample holds many counts of this clonotype. CDR3 bases: TGTGCCTGGAGTGTACGCGGAATGTACACTGAAGCTTTCTTT. Translated: CAWSVRGMYTEAFF. The chain uses TRBV30 and TRBJ1-1, with D hard to call. CDR1 is GTSNPN, CDR2 SVGIG, per germline (reference sequence). This CDR3 is 14 amino acids long. V lost 0 bases, J lost 3 bases, and 11 bases lay in between.

The V gene is TRBV5-1, the J gene TRBJ1-1; D is undetermined. CDR1 is SGHRS and CDR2 is YFSETQ in the germline V gene. The CDR3 length is 14 residues. V was trimmed by 1 base and J by 5 bases, leaving 12 bases between them. CDR3 DNA: TGCGCCAGCAGCTTGCCCCTGGGAGGAACTGAAGCTTTCTTT. Its translation is CASSLPLGGTEAFF. Looking up the rest from reference TRBV5-1 and TRBJ1-1 gives the full variable domain: KAGVTQTPRYLIKTRGQQVTLSCSPISGHRSVSWYQQTPGQGLQFLFEYFSETQRNKGNFPGRFSGRQFSNSRSEMNVSTLELGDSALYLCASSLPLGGTEAFFGQGTRLTVV.

J is TRBJ1-4 and V is TRBV12-3 or TRBV12-4; 7 bases are a match to TRBD1. The CDR3 contains 14 residues. V shed 5 bases, J shed 4 bases, and the junction held 4 bases outside the gene matches. The CDR3 here is CASSPGQYNEKLFF. The DNA for the CDR3 is TGTGCCAGCAGTCCGGGACAGTATAATGAAAAACTGTTTTTT.

V usage is TRBV4-1 and J usage is TRBJ2-2; possibly TRBD1 for D (6 bases). The CDR3 sequence is 18 residues long. The V end was cut by 4 bases, the J end by 0 bases, with 18 bases between. CDR1 and CDR2 from the germline V gene are MGHRA and YSYEKL. CDR3 bases: TGCGCCAGCAGCCTCAACGTCCAGGGGCCTACGAACACCGGGGAGCTGTTTTTT. Amino acid sequence: CASSLNVQGPTNTGELFF.

This clonotype has a handful of counts. The chain has TRBV27 and TRBJ1-2; D not resolved. Germline CDR1 MNHEY, CDR2 SMNVEV (reference sequence). The CDR3 extends over 13 amino acids. The ends were cut back, 4 bases at V and 0 bases at J, with 6 bases in the middle. CDR3 loop: CASSYASNYGYTF. The CDR3 DNA is TGTGCCAGCAGTTATGCTTCTAACTATGGCTACACCTTC.

The chain has TRBV6-6 and TRBJ1-1; D is possibly TRBD1 (5 bases). V was clipped by 5 bases and J by 3 bases, with 13 bases between them. This CDR3 contains 14 residues. From germline, CDR1 is MNHNY and CDR2 SVGAGI (reference sequence). CDR3 in amino acids: CASSGTTGDTEAFF. For the CDR3, the DNA is TGTGCCAGCAGTGGGACTACAGGAGACACTGAAGCTTTCTTT.

The chain combines TRBV6-2 or TRBV6-3 with TRBJ2-5; D gene ambiguous. V lost 8 bases and J 2 bases, leaving 15 bases between the germline ends. Per germline, CDR1 MNHEY and CDR2 SVGEGT. CDR3 length: 14 amino acids. The CDR3 spells CASSQRLDQETQYF. CDR3 nucleotides: TGTGCCAGCTCCCAGCGCCTAGATCAAGAGACCCAGTACTTC.

This clonotype was observed a handful of times. V and J are TRBV6-2 or TRBV6-3 and TRBJ2-1; TRBD2 matches 10 bases. This CDR3 is built from 14 residues. The germline V gene has CDR1 MNHEY and CDR2 SVGEGT. V lost 4 bases to trimming and J lost 10 bases; unmatched junction nucleotides: 7. CDR3 nucleotide sequence: TGTGCCAGCAGTTCAAGCGGGGGGGCCCGGGAGCAGTTCTTC. This codes for CASSSSGGAREQFF.

This clonotype was counted only a few times. The chain uses TRBV2 and TRBJ2-1, with 9 nucleotides matching TRBD1. Losses at the gene ends were 6 bases for V and 7 bases for J; bases not matched to a gene: 10. The CDR3 has 15 residues. Per the germline V gene, CDR1 is SNHLY and CDR2 is FYNNEI. CDR3: CASRSGGTGRNEQFF. CDR3 bases: TGTGCCAGCAGGTCCGGGGGGACAGGGAGGAATGAGCAGTTCTTC. The full variable domain, rest sourced from reference TRBV2 and TRBJ2-1, is EPEVTQTPSHQVTQMGQEVILRCVPISNHLYFYWYRQILGQKVEFLVSFYNNEISEKSEIFDDQFSVERPDGSNFTLKIRSTKLEDSAMYFCASRSGGTGRNEQFFGPGTRLTVL.

This clonotype was detected ten times or more. The chain has TRBV4-2 and TRBJ1-5; 7 positions match TRBD1. Trimming took 4 bases from V and 2 from J; bases not matched to a gene: 11. Germline CDR1 reads LGHNA; CDR2 reads YNFKEQ. The CDR3 totals 17 residues. The CDR3 DNA sequence: TGTGCCAGCAGCCCGGGAGACAGGGCTGTAGGCAATCAGCCCCAGCATTTT. Translating it yields CASSPGDRAVGNQPQHF.

V and J are TRBV13 and TRBJ2-3; TRBD2 matches 8 bases. CDR1 and CDR2 (germline): PRHDT, FYEKMQ (reference sequence). After removal of 4 bases from V and 4 bases from J, the junction contained 4 bases not matched to a gene. CDR3 length: 14 residues. The CDR3 coding sequence is TGTGCCAGCAGCTCCAGGACTAGCTCAGATACGCAGTATTTT. Amino acid sequence: CASSSRTSSDTQYF.

This clonotype was found many times. The chain is built from TRBV3-1 and TRBJ1-2; no firm D call. In germline, CDR1 is LGHDT, CDR2 YNNKEL (reference sequence). There are 14 residues in the CDR3. V lost 2 bases to trimming and J lost 4 bases, with 11 bases between them. CDR3 protein: CASSQPGGPYGYTF. The CDR3 nucleotides read TGTGCCAGCAGCCAACCAGGAGGGCCCTATGGCTACACCTTC.

The chain employs TRBV20-1 and TRBJ2-2; D is ambiguous. Germline-derived CDR1 and CDR2 are DFQATT and SNEGSKA (reference sequence). The ends were cut back, 0 bases at V and 0 bases at J, with 5 bases in the middle. This CDR3 contains 14 residues. The CDR3 here is CSARDPSNTGELFF. DNA for the CDR3: TGCAGTGCTAGAGACCCGTCGAACACCGGGGAGCTGTTTTTT.

This clonotype was counted a few times. The chain has TRBV30 and TRBJ2-2; D gene ambiguous. The CDR3 loop spans 12 amino acids. Germline values: CDR1 GTSNPN, CDR2 SVGIG (reference sequence). Trimming took off 2 bases at V and 6 bases at J, with 7 bases between the two ends. This chain's CDR3 is CAWSLVAGELFF. For the CDR3, the DNA is TGTGCCTGGAGTCTAGTGGCCGGGGAGCTGTTTTTT.

The J gene is TRBJ1-1, the V gene TRBV10-2; D is undetermined. The CDR3 covers 13 residues. Germline V gene lookup returns CDR1 WSHSY and CDR2 SAAADI. Trimming cost V 3 bases and J 4 bases, with 9 bases left between them. The CDR3 coding sequence is TGCGCCAGCAGTGACCCCGGATTCACTGAAGCTTTCTTT. Its translation is CASSDPGFTEAFF.

This clonotype has only a few counts. The CDR3 spells CATSDPRQANTGELFF. As DNA, the CDR3 is TGTGCCACCAGTGATCCGCGACAGGCGAACACCGGGGAGCTGTTTTTT. This sequence joins TRBV24-1 and TRBJ2-2; D may be TRBD1 (6 bases). Trimming removed 3 bases from V and 0 bases from J, with 10 bases in between. CDR1 and CDR2 from the germline V gene are KGHDR and SFDVKD. There are 16 residues in the CDR3.